This T cell receptor beta chain appears in the sequencing data of a study of control samples from healthy donors and cancer patients. Clones were sequenced by immunoSEQ multiplex PCR, and TCRdb holds only the in-frame ones, with some missing. The sample lists some 150,000 clones; under 95% were seen once. The CDR3 runs 15 residues. V gave up 4 bases and J gave up 1 base, with 11 bases separating them. Germline CDR1 and CDR2: SGHRS and YFSETQ. This chain joins TRBV5-1 and TRBJ2-2; TRBD1 might be the D (5 bases). This clonotype originated in a man aged 40-55 years in good health. Sequencing was done on a sample of blood. As DNA, the CDR3 is TGCGCCAGCAGCCACGGAACAGGGAACACCGGGGAGCTGTTTTTT. Amino acid sequence: CASSHGTGNTGELFF. Full variable domain (outside the CDR3, taken from reference TRBV5-1 and TRBJ2-2): KAGVTQTPRYLIKTRGQQVTLSCSPISGHRSVSWYQQTPGQGLQFLFEYFSETQRNKGNFPGRFSGRQFSNSRSEMNVSTLELGDSALYLCASSHGTGNTGELFFGEGSRLTVL.